The 16 T cell receptor beta chains given below trace back to one sample, sequenced in a study of shared clonotypes between healthy human individuals. The assay was immunoSEQ multiplex PCR, and TCRdb's table has in-frame clones only and misses some. The data contain some 2 million clones, around 96% of them singletons. Only CD45RO-negative cells positively selected for CCR7 counted as naive CD8 cells, so terminally differentiated effector memory CD45RA+ cells were excluded. Sequencing was performed on naive CD8+ T cells sorted from blood. Receptors originate from a man aged 18 to 29 in good health.

The genes are TRBV10-3 and TRBJ2-7; 13 bases line up with TRBD2. J gave up 5 bases and V 4 bases, and 5 bases lay outside the gene matches. The CDR3 consists of 15 residues. Per the germline V gene, CDR1 is ENHRY and CDR2 is SYGVKD. The CDR3, as DNA: TGTGCCATCAGTGGACTAGCGGGAGGTACCGACGAGCAGTACTTC. Its protein product is CAISGLAGGTDEQYF.

This sequence joins TRBV4-1 and TRBJ2-3; D is undetermined. The CDR3 extends over 12 amino acids. Per the germline V gene, CDR1 is MGHRA and CDR2 is YSYEKL. V gave up 4 bases and J gave up 7 bases, with 9 bases separating them. The CDR3 here is CASSPGGNTQYF. CDR3 nucleotide sequence: TGCGCCAGCAGCCCGGGCGGAAATACGCAGTATTTT.

The chain couples TRBV9 to TRBJ2-5; TRBD2 matches 10 bases. This CDR3 has 19 amino acids. The V segment lost 3 bases and the J segment 6 bases; nucleotides outside the gene matches: 20. CDR1 is SGDLS, CDR2 YYNGEE, per germline. The CDR3 nucleotides are TGTGCCAGCAGCGCAGAAGATAGCCTAGCGGGAGTGGGTTGGAAGACCCAGTACTTC. This translates into CASSAEDSLAGVGWKTQYF.

V usage is TRBV6-5 and J usage is TRBJ2-2, with 8 bases fitting TRBD1. The CDR3 is 16 residues long. J lost 4 bases, V lost 2 bases, and 6 bases had no gene match. Germline CDR1 and CDR2: MNHEY and SVGAGI. The CDR3 DNA is TGTGCCAGCAGTTACGAGACAGGGGAAGGCACCGGGGAGCTGTTTTTT. Translating it yields CASSYETGEGTGELFF.

The chain couples TRBV9 to TRBJ1-2, with D unclear. This CDR3 spans 11 amino acids. V lost 3 bases and J 5 bases, leaving 5 bases between the germline ends. Germline V gene sequence: CDR1 SGDLS, CDR2 YYNGEE. In DNA form, the CDR3 reads TGTGCCAGCAGCGAAGGTTATGGCTACACCTTC. Protein sequence: CASSEGYGYTF.

The rearrangement links TRBV2 to TRBJ2-1; no reliable D call. CDR3 size: 15 residues. Deletions cut 4 bases from V and 0 bases from J, with 10 bases between. The germline V gene has CDR1 SNHLY and CDR2 FYNNEI. The CDR3 DNA reads as TGTGCCAGCAGTGTGGGCTGGAGCTCCTACAATGAGCAGTTCTTC. It codes for CASSVGWSSYNEQFF.

The rearrangement uses TRBV28 and TRBJ2-1, with D unresolved. The CDR3 loop spans 14 amino acids. Between the trimmed V and J ends, which lost 2 bases and 6 bases, there was a span of 11 bases. Germline V CDR1 and CDR2: MDHEN, SYDVKM. The CDR3 sequence is CASSLLGISNEQFF. CDR3 in DNA: TGTGCCAGCAGTTTACTTGGAATCAGCAATGAGCAGTTCTTC.

This sequence joins TRBV4-1 and TRBJ2-7; 8 positions match TRBD1. Unmatched junction bases numbered 5, after V lost 3 bases and J lost 4 bases. CDR3 length: 14 amino acids. Germline assignment: CDR1 MGHRA and CDR2 YSYEKL. As DNA, the CDR3 is TGCGCCAGCAGCCAGACGGACAGGGAGTACGAGCAGTACTTC. Protein: CASSQTDREYEQYF.

The chain recombines TRBV4-2 with TRBJ2-1; D gene ambiguous. The CDR3 contains 14 residues. The germline CDR1 and CDR2 sequences are LGHNA and YNFKEQ. V gave up 4 bases and J gave up 7 bases, with 14 bases separating them. The DNA for the CDR3 is TGTGCCAGCAGCCTTAGCTCTTCGAGGAATGAGCAGTTCTTC. Translated: CASSLSSSRNEQFF.

This clone showed up just once. The genes are TRBV19 and TRBJ2-5, with D unresolved. The CDR3 length is 15 residues. CDR1 and CDR2 (germline): LNHDA, SQIVND (reference sequence). The V end was cut by 5 bases, the J end by 3 bases, with 16 bases between. As DNA, the CDR3 is TGTGCCAGTAGTTCACTTGTAGAGAGCAAAGAGACCCAGTACTTC. Translated, it gives CASSSLVESKETQYF. The variable domain in full, with the rest retrieved from reference TRBV19 and TRBJ2-5, is DGGITQSPKYLFRKEGQNVTLSCEQNLNHDAMYWYRQDPGQGLRLIYYSQIVNDFQKGDIAEGYSVSREKKESFPLTVTSAQKNPTAFYLCASSSLVESKETQYFGPGTRLLVL.

V usage is TRBV29-1 and J usage is TRBJ1-2, with 12 positions matching TRBD1. The V segment lost 1 base and the J segment 5 bases; nucleotides outside the gene matches: 8. The germline V gene has CDR1 SQVTM and CDR2 ANQGSEA. The CDR3 has 16 residues. CDR3 residues: CSVEVPGQGAVYGYTF. The CDR3 bases are TGCAGCGTTGAAGTCCCGGGACAGGGGGCAGTTTATGGCTACACCTTC.

The J gene is TRBJ2-3, the V gene TRBV5-6; the D gene is possibly TRBD2 (6 bases). V was cut by 4 bases and J by 6 bases, with 18 bases left in between. The CDR3 extends over 15 amino acids. Germline-derived CDR1 and CDR2 are SGHDT and YYEEEE. The DNA for the CDR3 is TGTGCCAGCAGCCGAGGGACGGGAGCAGGGGATACGCAGTATTTT. It yields the protein CASSRGTGAGDTQYF.

This clone was observed a single time. The chain has TRBV11-2 and TRBJ1-2, with D unresolved. V gave up 0 bases and J gave up 7 bases, with 12 bases separating them. The CDR3 covers 14 residues. The germline V gene has CDR1 SGHAT and CDR2 FQNNGV. In nucleotides, the CDR3 is TGTGCCAGCAGCTTAGATCCAGACCCCGGTGGCTACACCTTC. Encoded protein: CASSLDPDPGGYTF.

The chain is built from TRBV11-2 and TRBJ2-5; 7 nucleotides match TRBD1. There are 14 residues in the CDR3. Germline V gene sequence: CDR1 SGHAT, CDR2 FQNNGV. J lost 4 bases, V lost 6 bases, and 8 bases had no gene match. The CDR3 sequence is CASSHAGDRETQYF. CDR3 nucleotides: TGTGCCAGCAGTCACGCAGGGGACAGAGAGACCCAGTACTTC.

The chain employs TRBV10-3 and TRBJ1-3; 7 bases are a match to TRBD1. CDR1 ENHRY and CDR2 SYGVKD come from the germline V gene. The V segment lost 11 bases and the J segment 2 bases; nucleotides outside the gene matches: 12. This CDR3 is 15 amino acids long. Written as DNA, the CDR3 is TGTGCCTCGATGGGGCAGGGGGTAGCTGGAAACACCATATATTTT. Translating gives CASMGQGVAGNTIYF.

The J gene is TRBJ2-7, the V gene TRBV5-6; TRBD1 aligns across 8 bases. Looked up from germline, CDR1 is SGHDT and CDR2 is YYEEEE. The CDR3 totals 14 residues. The V segment lost 2 bases and the J segment 6 bases; nucleotides outside the gene matches: 7. This CDR3 is CASSFVTGVGEQYF. The CDR3 DNA sequence: TGTGCCAGCAGCTTCGTGACAGGGGTTGGCGAGCAGTACTTC.